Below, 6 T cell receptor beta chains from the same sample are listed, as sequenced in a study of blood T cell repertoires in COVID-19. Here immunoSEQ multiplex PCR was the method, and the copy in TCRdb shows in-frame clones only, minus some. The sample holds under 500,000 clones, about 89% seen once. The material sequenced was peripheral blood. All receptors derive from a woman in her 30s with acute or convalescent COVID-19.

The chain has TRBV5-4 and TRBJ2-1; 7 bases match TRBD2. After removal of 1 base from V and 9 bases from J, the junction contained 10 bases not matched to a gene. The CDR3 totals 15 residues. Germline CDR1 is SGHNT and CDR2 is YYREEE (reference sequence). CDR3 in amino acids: CASSLTWRGNSEQFF. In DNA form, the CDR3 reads TGTGCCAGCAGCTTGACGTGGCGGGGGAACTCTGAGCAGTTCTTC.

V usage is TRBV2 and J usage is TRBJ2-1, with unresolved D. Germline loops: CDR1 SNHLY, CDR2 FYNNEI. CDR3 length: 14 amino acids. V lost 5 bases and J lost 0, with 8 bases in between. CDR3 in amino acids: CASSPWSSYNEQFF. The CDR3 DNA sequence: TGTGCCAGCAGTCCCTGGAGCTCCTACAATGAGCAGTTCTTC.

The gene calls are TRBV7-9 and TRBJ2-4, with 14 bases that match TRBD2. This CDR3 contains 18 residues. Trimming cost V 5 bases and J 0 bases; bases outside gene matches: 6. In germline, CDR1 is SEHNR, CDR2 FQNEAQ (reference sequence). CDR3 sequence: CASSQGTSGGLAKNIQYF. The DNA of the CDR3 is TGTGCCAGCAGCCAAGGGACTAGCGGGGGACTAGCCAAAAACATTCAGTACTTC.

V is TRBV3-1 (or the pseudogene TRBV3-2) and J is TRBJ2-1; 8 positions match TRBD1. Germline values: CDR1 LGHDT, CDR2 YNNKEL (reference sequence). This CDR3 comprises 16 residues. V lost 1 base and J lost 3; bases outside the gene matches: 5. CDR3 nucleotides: TGTGCCAGCAGCCAAGGCGGACAGGGACGCTACAATGAGCAGTTCTTC. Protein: CASSQGGQGRYNEQFF.

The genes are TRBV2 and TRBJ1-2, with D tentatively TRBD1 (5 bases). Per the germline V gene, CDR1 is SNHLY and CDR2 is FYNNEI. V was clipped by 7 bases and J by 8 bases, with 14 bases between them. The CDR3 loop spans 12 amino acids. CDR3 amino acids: CASKGRGGGYTF. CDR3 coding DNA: TGTGCCAGCAAGGGGAGGGGTGGAGGCTACACCTTC.

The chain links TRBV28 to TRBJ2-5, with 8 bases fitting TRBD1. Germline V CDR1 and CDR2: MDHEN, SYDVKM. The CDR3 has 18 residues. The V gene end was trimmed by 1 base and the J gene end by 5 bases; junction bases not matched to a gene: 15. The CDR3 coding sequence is TGTGCCAGCAGTTTATACCTAGGACAGGGTGGTTCATGGGAGACCCAGTACTTC. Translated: CASSLYLGQGGSWETQYF. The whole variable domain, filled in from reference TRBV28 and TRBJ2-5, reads DVKVTQSSRYLVKRTGEKVFLECVQDMDHENMFWYRQDPGLGLRLIYFSYDVKMKEKGDIPEGYSVSREKKERFSLILESASTNQTSMYLCASSLYLGQGGSWETQYFGPGTRLLVL.